These T cell receptor beta chains were read from a single sample in a study of patients and donors after allogeneic stem cell transplantation. Each CDR3 protein is one row after TCRdb ran MiXCR on the RT-PCR reads. This table has about 72,000 distinct CDR3 sequences, approximately 25% appearing once. The sample was blood, either unsorted or a sorted T cell fraction (not recorded which). These TCRs come from a human donor who was either an allogeneic HSCT recipient or a stem cell or donor lymphocyte infusion donor (not recorded which). It is not recorded whose cells these are; they may come from a transplant donor. Both conserved end residues are part of each CDR3. Fields, in order: V gene, J gene, CDR3 protein.

TRBV10-3	TRBJ2-3	CAIRGQGGDTQYF
TRBV29-1	TRBJ1-5	CSVQTSNQPQHF
TRBV28	TRBJ1-5	CASSLYVGNQPQHF
TRBV20-1	TRBJ2-3	CSARDQGDTQYF
TRBV3-1	TRBJ2-1	CASSILFGLANEQFF
TRBV30	TRBJ1-5	CAWSVRGSTNQPQHF
TRBV6-5	TRBJ1-5	CASRRDRDSNQPQHF
TRBV14	TRBJ2-3	CASSQWVTTDTQYF
TRBV18	TRBJ2-7	CASSRDRRAPSTYEQYF
TRBV20-1	TRBJ2-1	CSGTSGWYDEQFF
TRBV20-1	TRBJ1-1	CSPVPGQSLEAFF
TRBV9	TRBJ1-1	CASSVASGSPEAFF
TRBV4-2	TRBJ1-3	CASSQGEGVSGNTIYF
TRBV21-1	TRBJ2-2	CASSKVVGWNTGELFF
TRBV6-2/TRBV6-3	TRBJ2-5	CASARPDRDETQYF
TRBV28	TRBJ1-6	CASSPSWGNSPLHF
TRBV18	TRBJ1-2	CASSPPLRRGGYTF
TRBV7-9	TRBJ1-6	CASSTRSIKGHYYNSPLHF
TRBV5-1	TRBJ2-7	CASSFRAEVYEQYF
TRBV29-1	TRBJ2-1	CSVEGPPLEEQFF
TRBV24-1	TRBJ2-3	CATAPSGITDTQYF
TRBV7-9	TRBJ2-7	CASSPGPGTYEQYF
TRBV20-1	TRBJ2-7	CSAREPDHRREQYF
TRBV21-1	TRBJ1-5	CASSARGRARFDSNQPQHF
TRBV7-4	TRBJ1-1	CASSLKGRALGNNEAFF
TRBV9	TRBJ1-1	CASTHPPHIMNTEAFF
TRBV7-6	TRBJ1-5	CASSLEPGPDYQPQHF
TRBV3-1	TRBJ2-1	CASSPGLLANEQFF
TRBV29-1	TRBJ2-3	CSVEAPTGTDTQYF
TRBV10-3	TRBJ2-7	CAISEPNPFYEQYF
TRBV7-9	TRBJ1-3	CASSLITASSGNTIYF
TRBV12-3/TRBV12-4	TRBJ2-1	CASSFRYNEQFF
TRBV6-5	TRBJ1-4	CASAGRGPEKLFF
TRBV5-1	TRBJ2-5	CASSFNGDQETQYF
TRBV7-9	TRBJ2-7	CASSLSGGWFYEQYF
TRBV10-3	TRBJ2-5	CAISEVDTIETQYF
TRBV5-6	TRBJ2-3	CASSFTAYSTDTQYF
TRBV27	TRBJ1-5	CASSFIGGSQPQHF
TRBV12-3/TRBV12-4	TRBJ2-7	CASKGLSYEQYF
TRBV20-1	TRBJ1-2	CSVKLLKGRPVDSYTF